A single T cell receptor (beta chain) is shown here with its context. Its antigen has not been determined. No much larger clone is present one base from it, and per-base qualities are unavailable. Separate from the roughly 650-subject first cohort, the validation cohort of roughly 130 subjects was the group to which the donors belonged. This sample was taken from a study of cytomegalovirus exposure and HLA in healthy donors (dated by TCRdb to the late 2010s). General notes on the study: A later analysis indicated that the roughly 130 validation repertoires were generated on the platform also employed for the 720 or so repertoires of the first cohort. Besides the first cohort of 550 to 750 subjects, a separate validation cohort made up of roughly 130 different subjects was used. To predict cytomegalovirus infection status, the study combined high-throughput TCR immunosequencing, statistical association of individual TCRs with disease status, and machine learning. The aim of the study was to test whether cataloging public T cell receptors could identify signatures of past pathogen exposure. Overall results and qualifications from the work: The classifier was reported to diagnose cytomegalovirus status with high specificity and sensitivity in both the original and validation cohorts. The authors suggested that the approach could potentially be extended to other disease states and immunological phenotypes. Most TCR sequences were observed very rarely across donors, whereas some public TCRs were present in many individuals. In a later analysis, TCRs clustered in the first cohort were found to also tend to co-occur in the 130 or so validation repertoires, with about 94% of cluster scores above 0. Three of the identified cytomegalovirus-associated TCR beta chains were confirmed in vitro to be specific for cytomegalovirus antigens. A total of 150 to 200 TCR beta chains were listed by the study as associated with cytomegalovirus. A later analysis had no HLA typing for the validation cohort, so co-occurrence there was scored across all 110 or so repertoires.

Library construction relied on the immunoSEQ multiplex PCR assay. The study's own analysis went as follows. To diagnose cytomegalovirus status from the catalog of TCR beta chain sequences, a statistical classification framework was built. The table comes from immuneACCESS by way of TCRdb, which keeps in-frame sequences with V and J called. Part of the clones is missing from these tables; in studies checked, under half for an unresolved V gene and the rest for unknown reasons. The V and J calls and the clone size are those of that table, but D and trimming were determined from the DNA. This sample has fewer than 400,000 clones in its table, and about nine tenths of those were observed once. The top ten constitute around 0.8% of the sample. At the junction V is shortened by 1 base and J by 10 bases; bases outside the gene matches: 5. The germline V gene gives CDR1 as SGHTA and CDR2 as FQGNSA. Its CDR3 holds 13 amino acids, cysteine through phenylalanine. The entry retains the CDR3 DNA only, 39 bases that are in frame from base 1.

The chain is made from TRBV7-2 and TRBJ1-1, and TRBD1 matches 8 of the central bases. The sequence came from a young woman in good health and CMV-seronegative. The sequenced material came from PBMCs. CDR3 protein: CASSLEQGVLAFF. The bases read TGTGCCAGCAGCTTAGAACAGGGGGTATTAGCTTTCTTT.